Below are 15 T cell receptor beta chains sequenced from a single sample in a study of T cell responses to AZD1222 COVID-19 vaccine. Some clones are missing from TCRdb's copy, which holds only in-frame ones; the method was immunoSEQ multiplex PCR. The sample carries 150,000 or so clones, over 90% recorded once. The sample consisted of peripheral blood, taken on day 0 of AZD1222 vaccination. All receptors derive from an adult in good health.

In nucleotides, the CDR3 is TGTGCCAGCAGTCGTACCCAGTCAAGGGATGAGCAGTTCTTC. Protein product: CASSRTQSRDEQFF. The V call is TRBV2, the J call TRBJ2-1; D not resolved. This CDR3 spans 14 amino acids. With 5 bases removed from V and 8 bases from J, the gap between germline ends came to 16 bases. Looked up from germline, CDR1 is SNHLY and CDR2 is FYNNEI.

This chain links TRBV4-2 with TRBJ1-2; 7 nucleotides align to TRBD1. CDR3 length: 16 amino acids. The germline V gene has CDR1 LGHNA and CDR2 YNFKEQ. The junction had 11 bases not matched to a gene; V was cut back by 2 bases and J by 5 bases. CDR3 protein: CASSQRTGAGGYGYTF. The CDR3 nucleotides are TGTGCCAGCAGCCAACGGACAGGCGCCGGCGGGTATGGCTACACCTTC.

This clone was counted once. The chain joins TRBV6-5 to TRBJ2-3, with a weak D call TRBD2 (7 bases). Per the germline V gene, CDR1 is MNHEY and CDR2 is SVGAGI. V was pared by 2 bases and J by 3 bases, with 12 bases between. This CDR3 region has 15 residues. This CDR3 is CASSYGGGPTDTQYF. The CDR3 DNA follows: TGTGCCAGCAGTTACGGGGGGGGGCCTACAGATACGCAGTATTTT.

The CDR3 coding sequence is TGTGCCAGCTCCCCGGACAGGGTGGATGAAAAACTGTTTTTT. Translation gives CASSPDRVDEKLFF. The chain combines TRBV18 with TRBJ1-4, with 8 bases matching TRBD1. CDR1 KGHSH and CDR2 LQKENI come from the germline V gene. The J segment lost 6 bases and the V segment lost 6 bases, leaving 6 bases of the junction unmatched. The CDR3 length is 14 residues.

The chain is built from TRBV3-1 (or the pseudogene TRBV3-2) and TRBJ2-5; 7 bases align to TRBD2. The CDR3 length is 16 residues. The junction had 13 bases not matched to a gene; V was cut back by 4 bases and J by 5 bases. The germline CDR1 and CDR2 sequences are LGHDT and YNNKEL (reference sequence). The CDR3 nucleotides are TGTGCCAGCAGCCCGACGCTGCAGGGAGGGGACGAGACCCAGTACTTC. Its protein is CASSPTLQGGDETQYF.

CDR3 DNA: TGTGCCAGCAGTCCCGGGGGGGGTTACAATGAGCAGTTCTTC. It encodes CASSPGGGYNEQFF. The chain employs TRBV6-5 and TRBJ2-1, with 8 positions matching TRBD2. Germline CDR1 is MNHEY and CDR2 is SVGAGI. This CDR3 contains 14 residues. The V segment lost 5 bases and the J segment 4 bases; nucleotides outside the gene matches: 4.

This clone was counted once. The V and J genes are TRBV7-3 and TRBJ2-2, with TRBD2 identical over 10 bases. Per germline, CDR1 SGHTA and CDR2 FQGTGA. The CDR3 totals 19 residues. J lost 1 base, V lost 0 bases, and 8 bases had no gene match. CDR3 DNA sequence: TGTGCCAGCAGCTTAACGTGGGCTAGCGGGAGAGGGAACACCGGGGAGCTGTTTTTT. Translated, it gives CASSLTWASGRGNTGELFF.

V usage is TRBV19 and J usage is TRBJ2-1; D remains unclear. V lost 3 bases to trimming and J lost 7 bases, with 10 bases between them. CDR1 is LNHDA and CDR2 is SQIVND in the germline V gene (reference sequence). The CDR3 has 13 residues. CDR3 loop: CASSMVLRNEQFF. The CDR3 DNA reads TGTGCCAGTAGTATGGTACTGAGGAATGAGCAGTTCTTC.

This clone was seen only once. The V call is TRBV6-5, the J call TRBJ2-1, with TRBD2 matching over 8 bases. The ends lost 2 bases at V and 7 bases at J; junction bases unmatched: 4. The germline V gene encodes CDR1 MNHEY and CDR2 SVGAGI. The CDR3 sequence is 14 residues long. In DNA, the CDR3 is TGTGCCAGCAGTTACGGCGGGACTAGGAATGAGCAGTTCTTC. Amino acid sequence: CASSYGGTRNEQFF.

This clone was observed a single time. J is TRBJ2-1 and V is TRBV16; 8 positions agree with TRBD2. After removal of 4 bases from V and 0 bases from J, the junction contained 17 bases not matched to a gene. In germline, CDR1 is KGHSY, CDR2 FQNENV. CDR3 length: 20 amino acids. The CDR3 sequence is CASSPERGLAGLSSYNEQFF. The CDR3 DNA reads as TGTGCCAGCAGCCCGGAAAGGGGTCTAGCGGGTTTAAGCTCCTACAATGAGCAGTTCTTC.

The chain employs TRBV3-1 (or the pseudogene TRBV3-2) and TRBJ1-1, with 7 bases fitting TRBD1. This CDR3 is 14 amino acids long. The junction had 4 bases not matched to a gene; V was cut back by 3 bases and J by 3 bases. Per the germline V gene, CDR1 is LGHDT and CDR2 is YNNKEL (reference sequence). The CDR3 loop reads CASSQAGGDTEAFF. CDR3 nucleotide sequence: TGTGCCAGCAGCCAGGCAGGGGGGGACACTGAAGCTTTCTTT.

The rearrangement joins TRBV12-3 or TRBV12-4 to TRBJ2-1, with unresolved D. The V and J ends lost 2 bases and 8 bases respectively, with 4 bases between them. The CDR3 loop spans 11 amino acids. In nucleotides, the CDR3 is TGTGCCAGCAGTTTAATCGATGAGCAGTTCTTC. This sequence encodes CASSLIDEQFF.

CDR3 DNA sequence: TGCAGCTTCCGGACAGGAAACACAGATACGCAGTATTTT. Translated: CSFRTGNTDTQYF. The chain carries TRBV29-1 and TRBJ2-3, with TRBD1 identical over 7 bases. The V segment lost 8 bases and the J segment 2 bases; nucleotides outside the gene matches: 7. The CDR3 loop spans 13 amino acids. Germline V gene lookup returns CDR1 SQVTM and CDR2 ANQGSEA.

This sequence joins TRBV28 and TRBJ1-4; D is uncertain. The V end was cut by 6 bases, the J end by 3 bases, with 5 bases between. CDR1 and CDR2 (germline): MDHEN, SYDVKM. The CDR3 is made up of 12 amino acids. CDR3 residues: CASSTSNEKLFF. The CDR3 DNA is TGTGCCAGCAGCACCTCTAATGAAAAACTGTTTTTT.

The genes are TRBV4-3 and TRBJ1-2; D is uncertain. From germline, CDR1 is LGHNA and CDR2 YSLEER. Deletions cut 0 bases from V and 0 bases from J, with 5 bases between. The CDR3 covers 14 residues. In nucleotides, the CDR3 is TGCGCCAGCAGCCAAGACTGGGCTAACTATGGCTACACCTTC. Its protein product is CASSQDWANYGYTF.